A single sample gave rise to the 23 T cell receptor beta chains below, sequenced in a study of blood T cell repertoires in COVID-19. TCRdb keeps only in-frame clones here, not all; method: immunoSEQ multiplex PCR. This sample has roughly 66,000 clones, with around 82% found just once. Sequencing was performed on peripheral blood. These receptors all come from an older woman with acute or convalescent COVID-19.

The chain links TRBV3-1 (or the pseudogene TRBV3-2) to TRBJ2-2, with unresolved D. Trimming stripped 4 bases from V and 5 bases from J, with 8 bases between. Germline V CDR1 and CDR2: LGHDT, YNNKEL (reference sequence). This CDR3 spans 13 amino acids. This CDR3 is CASSRSRTGELFF. The CDR3 nucleotides are TGTGCCAGCAGCCGTTCTAGGACCGGGGAGCTGTTTTTT.

This chain uses TRBV6-5 with TRBJ1-6; unclear D gene. V was trimmed by 2 bases and J by 7 bases, leaving 12 bases between them. The CDR3 totals 15 residues. In germline, CDR1 is MNHEY, CDR2 SVGAGI. This CDR3 is CASSYEDPGNSPLHF. The CDR3 bases are TGTGCCAGCAGTTACGAGGACCCGGGGAATTCACCCCTCCACTTT.

The rearrangement links TRBV9 to TRBJ1-6; D call uncertain. The CDR3 runs to 16 residues. Trimming took 3 bases from V and 6 from J, leaving 16 bases between them. Germline-derived CDR1 and CDR2 are SGDLS and YYNGEE. CDR3 residues: CASSGASTSGNSPLHF. CDR3 nucleotide sequence: TGTGCCAGCAGCGGCGCCTCCACGTCGGGTAATTCACCCCTCCACTTT.

The chain links TRBV3-1 (or the pseudogene TRBV3-2) to TRBJ1-5, with D possibly being TRBD1 (6 bases). Per germline, CDR1 LGHDT and CDR2 YNNKEL (reference sequence). The CDR3 is 13 amino acids. Trimming pared 4 bases from V and 6 bases from J, leaving 10 bases between. As DNA, the CDR3 is TGTGCCAGCAGCCTAAGACAGGCTCAGCCCCAGCATTTT. This encodes CASSLRQAQPQHF.

The chain employs TRBV24-1 and TRBJ2-7; D perhaps matches TRBD2 (5 bases). Germline lookup yields CDR1 KGHDR and CDR2 SFDVKD. The CDR3 length is 13 residues. V gave up 5 bases and J gave up 9 bases, with 16 bases separating them. The CDR3 sequence is CATSGVAAGVQYF. For the CDR3, the DNA is TGTGCCACCAGTGGTGTGGCTGCCGGGGTGCAGTACTTC.

In this sample, this clone turned up once. The rearrangement joins TRBV19 to TRBJ1-4; 12 bases align to TRBD1. The junction had 7 bases not matched to a gene; V was cut back by 6 bases and J by 5 bases. The CDR3 consists of 16 residues. Germline lookup yields CDR1 LNHDA and CDR2 SQIVND (reference sequence). CDR3 in amino acids: CASSGTGGAWNEKLFF. In nucleotides, the CDR3 is TGTGCCAGTAGCGGGACAGGGGGCGCCTGGAATGAAAAACTGTTTTTT.

The chain is built from TRBV18 and TRBJ2-3; a possible D gene is TRBD1 (5 bases). The CDR3 has 14 residues. V shed 5 bases and J shed 5 bases, with 14 bases lying between them. Germline CDR1 reads KGHSH; CDR2 reads LQKENI. The CDR3: CASSSDPGIDTQYF. The CDR3 DNA reads TGTGCCAGCTCATCGGACCCAGGGATAGATACGCAGTATTTT.

The J gene is TRBJ1-2, the V gene TRBV4-1; unclear D gene. CDR3 size: 13 residues. The V end lost 0 bases, the J end lost 8 bases, and 10 bases lay between the germline ends. The germline V gene encodes CDR1 MGHRA and CDR2 YSYEKL. CDR3: CASSQEPLGGYTF. Here the CDR3 DNA reads TGCGCCAGCAGCCAAGAGCCCCTCGGGGGCTACACCTTC.

The V call is TRBV7-2, the J call TRBJ1-2; 9 bases match TRBD1. Trimming took 0 bases from V and 7 from J; bases not matched to a gene: 12. The germline gives CDR1 SGHTA, CDR2 FQGNSA. This CDR3 has 17 amino acids. The CDR3 protein is CASSLAVAGQGWGGYTF. CDR3 DNA sequence: TGTGCCAGCAGCTTAGCGGTTGCGGGACAGGGATGGGGTGGCTACACCTTC.

The J gene is TRBJ1-2, the V gene TRBV2; TRBD1 is a possible D gene (6 bases). In germline, CDR1 is SNHLY, CDR2 FYNNEI. Trimming left V 2 bases short and J 2 bases short, with 9 bases between. The CDR3 runs 14 residues. CDR3 sequence (DNA): TGTGCCAGCAGTGAAAGGGGACACAACTATGGCTACACCTTC. Its translation: CASSERGHNYGYTF. Looking up the rest from reference TRBV2 and TRBJ1-2 gives the full variable domain: EPEVTQTPSHQVTQMGQEVILRCVPISNHLYFYWYRQILGQKVEFLVSFYNNEISEKSEIFDDQFSVERPDGSNFTLKIRSTKLEDSAMYFCASSERGHNYGYTFGSGTRLTVV.

The chain employs TRBV5-6 and TRBJ1-1; the D is unclear. The CDR3 contains 13 residues. Trimming removed 4 bases from V and 1 base from J, with 8 bases in between. Looked up from germline, CDR1 is SGHDT and CDR2 is YYEEEE. CDR3 sequence: CASSQAANTEAFF. The CDR3 DNA sequence: TGTGCCAGCAGCCAAGCTGCGAACACTGAAGCTTTCTTT.

V and J are TRBV4-1 and TRBJ1-5; TRBD1 aligns across 10 bases. CDR3 length: 15 residues. Per the germline V gene, CDR1 is MGHRA and CDR2 is YSYEKL. Germline trimming cut 4 bases from V and 5 bases from J; bases unmatched to any gene: 5. CDR3 coding DNA: TGCGCCAGCAGCCTTACCGGGACAGGGGATCAGCCCCAGCATTTT. It codes for CASSLTGTGDQPQHF.

The chain uses TRBV6-1 and TRBJ1-3; TRBD1 is a possible D gene (5 bases). The CDR3 sequence is 16 residues long. Germline values: CDR1 MNHNS, CDR2 SASEGT. V was clipped by 4 bases and J by 1 base, with 14 bases between them. The CDR3 sequence: CASSVGGSGSGNTIYF. CDR3 bases: TGTGCCAGCAGTGTGGGGGGATCTGGGTCTGGAAACACCATATATTTT.

Points on this clone: One junction end disagrees with the germline gene, perhaps due to a read error. The rearrangement uses TRBV5-4 and TRBJ2-2; TRBD1 aligns across 7 bases. Per the germline V gene, CDR1 is SGHNT and CDR2 is YYREEE (reference sequence). This CDR3 has 16 amino acids. The CDR3 loop reads CASSSPADRAAGELFF. In DNA, the CDR3 is TGTGCCAGCAGCTCCCCTGCCGACAGGGCGGCCGGAGAGCTGTTTTTT.

This rearrangement joins TRBV7-3 to TRBJ2-2; the D gene is possibly TRBD2 (5 bases). This CDR3 is built from 16 residues. The V gene's germline CDR1 is SGHTA and CDR2 FQGTGA. The V end was cut by 2 bases, the J end by 2 bases, with 12 bases between. The CDR3 region has the DNA TGTGCCAGCAGCTTACACGAGGGCGCAAACACCGGGGAGCTGTTTTTT. Its protein product is CASSLHEGANTGELFF. The entire variable domain, with the rest obtained from reference TRBV7-3 and TRBJ2-2, is as follows: GAGVSQTPSNKVTEKGKYVELRCDPISGHTALYWYRQSLGQGPEFLIYFQGTGAADDSGLPNDRFFAVRPEGSVSTLKIQRTERGDSAVYLCASSLHEGANTGELFFGEGSRLTVL.

The V call is TRBV5-8, the J call TRBJ2-1, with 7 bases lining up with TRBD2. V was pared by 4 bases and J by 7 bases, with 5 bases of the junction left unmatched. The CDR3 contains 13 residues. CDR1 and CDR2 (germline): SGHTS, YDEGEE. This CDR3 is CASSTRGGNEQFF. The CDR3 bases are TGTGCCAGCAGCACGCGCGGGGGAAATGAGCAGTTCTTC.

The chain combines TRBV6-6 with TRBJ1-4; 9 nucleotides agree with TRBD1. With V trimmed by 4 bases and J by 7 bases, 10 bases remained unmatched. This CDR3 is 16 amino acids long. Germline-derived CDR1 and CDR2 are MNHNY and SVGAGI (reference sequence). CDR3 bases: TGTGCCAGCAGTTCATTTAAGGGACAGGGAGGTGAAAAACTGTTTTTT. Its translation is CASSSFKGQGGEKLFF.

This sequence joins TRBV7-9 and TRBJ2-7, with 9 positions matching TRBD1. Trimming took 1 base from V and 2 from J; bases not matched to a gene: 3. CDR3 length equals 15 residues. Germline CDR1 SEHNR, CDR2 FQNEAQ (reference sequence). CDR3 protein: CASSLGTGEAYEQYF. As DNA, the CDR3 is TGTGCCAGCAGCTTAGGGACAGGGGAAGCCTACGAGCAGTACTTC.

This chain links TRBV2 with TRBJ2-7; 9 bases map to TRBD2. The J segment lost 5 bases and the V segment lost 7 bases, leaving 9 bases of the junction unmatched. Germline-derived CDR1 and CDR2 are SNHLY and FYNNEI. There are 14 residues in the CDR3. The CDR3 DNA reads as TGTGCCAGCAACCCCAGCGGGGGGCCCAACGAGCAGTACTTC. Translation: CASNPSGGPNEQYF.

This clone occurred once. The chain combines TRBV10-3 with TRBJ1-2; D is possibly TRBD1 (5 bases). The CDR3 runs to 16 residues. With 4 bases removed from V and 6 bases from J, the gap between germline ends came to 21 bases. Germline assignment: CDR1 ENHRY and CDR2 SYGVKD. The CDR3 sequence is CAISGLSWGEIDGYTF. In DNA form, the CDR3 reads TGTGCCATCAGTGGTTTGTCCTGGGGCGAGATTGATGGCTACACCTTC.

This rearrangement joins TRBV18 to TRBJ2-4, with D perhaps matching TRBD1 (6 bases). Germline CDR1 is KGHSH and CDR2 is LQKENI. V was pared by 5 bases and J by 1 base, with 21 bases between. The CDR3 covers 18 residues. The CDR3 loop is CASSGITGSPLAKNIQYF. CDR3 nucleotide sequence: TGTGCCAGCTCAGGCATTACAGGGTCCCCCTTGGCCAAAAACATTCAGTACTTC.

The chain couples TRBV9 to TRBJ1-2; D may be TRBD1 (6 bases). In germline, CDR1 is SGDLS, CDR2 YYNGEE. The CDR3 is 12 amino acids. V was clipped by 0 bases and J by 6 bases, with 6 bases between them. The CDR3 sequence: CASSVAGDGYTF. The CDR3 DNA is TGTGCCAGCAGCGTAGCAGGGGATGGCTACACCTTC.

The CDR3 nucleotides are TGTGCCAGCAGTTGGAAGGGACAGGGAGGCGGCTACACCTTC. Translated, it gives CASSWKGQGGGYTF. The rearrangement uses TRBV6-5 and TRBJ1-2; TRBD1 aligns across 9 bases. Trimming took 4 bases from V and 8 from J; bases not matched to a gene: 8. The germline CDR1 and CDR2 sequences are MNHEY and SVGAGI. CDR3 length: 14 residues.